This entry lists 32 T cell receptor beta chains sequenced from one sample in a study of blood T cell repertoires in COVID-19. The assay was immunoSEQ multiplex PCR, and TCRdb's table has in-frame clones only and misses some. The repertoire has tens of thousands of clones, 70% to 80% of them found once; the top ten carry roughly 24%. Sequenced material: peripheral blood. The receptors here all came from a human donor in a cohort sampled during active COVID-19.

The chain recombines TRBV27 with TRBJ1-1; unclear D gene. The CDR3 contains 13 residues. Germline CDR1 reads MNHEY; CDR2 reads SMNVEV (reference sequence). V was pared by 0 bases and J by 7 bases, with 9 bases between. The CDR3: CASSLSKQLEAFF. The CDR3 DNA reads TGTGCCAGCAGTTTATCAAAACAGCTTGAAGCTTTCTTT.

The chain employs TRBV7-2 and TRBJ2-7; a possible D gene is TRBD2 (5 bases). The germline V gene encodes CDR1 SGHTA and CDR2 FQGNSA. This CDR3 is built from 11 residues. Trimming cost V 7 bases and J 4 bases, with 8 bases left between them. The CDR3: CASTGEYEQYF. In DNA form, the CDR3 reads TGTGCCAGCACCGGGGAATACGAGCAGTACTTC.

This sequence joins TRBV19 and TRBJ2-2, with TRBD2 identical over 15 bases. The CDR3 totals 19 residues. J gave up 7 bases and V 4 bases, and 13 bases lay outside the gene matches. The germline gives CDR1 LNHDA, CDR2 SQIVND (reference sequence). The DNA for the CDR3 is TGTGCCAGTAGTAGGGGGCTACGGGGACTAGCGGGAGGAGACGGGGAGCTGTTTTTT. Its translation is CASSRGLRGLAGGDGELFF.

This chain uses TRBV7-9 with TRBJ1-2; TRBD1 matches at 12 bases. This CDR3 has 15 residues. V lost 0 bases and J lost 5; bases outside the gene matches: 1. The V gene's germline CDR1 is SEHNR and CDR2 FQNEAQ (reference sequence). The CDR3 loop reads CASSLAGQGAYGYTF. The CDR3 coding sequence is TGTGCCAGCAGCTTAGCGGGACAGGGGGCTTATGGCTACACCTTC.

The V and J genes are TRBV2 and TRBJ1-2, with a possible D match to TRBD1 (6 bases). CDR3 length equals 13 residues. Germline CDR1 is SNHLY and CDR2 is FYNNEI. Trimming removed 4 bases at V and 4 bases at J, with 10 bases between. This CDR3 is CASSAQDSYGYTF. In nucleotides, the CDR3 is TGTGCCAGCAGTGCCCAGGACAGCTATGGCTACACCTTC.

The chain employs TRBV4-1 and TRBJ2-5, with TRBD2 identical over 13 bases. CDR1 and CDR2 from the germline V gene are MGHRA and YSYEKL. The CDR3 length is 15 residues. The ends lost 6 bases at V and 5 bases at J; junction bases unmatched: 6. The DNA for the CDR3 is TGCGCCAGCAGTCCTCGGACTAGCGGGAGTGAGACCCAGTACTTC. It encodes CASSPRTSGSETQYF.

The chain links TRBV10-3 to TRBJ2-5, with 7 bases lining up with TRBD2. Germline-derived CDR1 and CDR2 are ENHRY and SYGVKD. The CDR3 is 14 residues long. After removal of 8 bases from V and 2 bases from J, the junction contained 8 bases not matched to a gene. DNA for the CDR3: TGTGCCATCGCCCTAGCGGAATTACAAGAGACCCAGTACTTC. Translating gives CAIALAELQETQYF.

This sequence joins TRBV10-3 and TRBJ1-1; 8 positions match TRBD1. CDR3 length equals 14 residues. CDR1 is ENHRY and CDR2 is SYGVKD in the germline V gene. The trim removed 6 bases at V and 6 bases at J, leaving 9 bases unmatched. CDR3 sequence: CAISKDRAGPEAFF. As DNA, the CDR3 is TGTGCCATCAGCAAGGACAGGGCGGGGCCTGAAGCTTTCTTT.

The genes are TRBV5-1 and TRBJ2-1; the D gene is possibly TRBD1 (5 bases). Per the germline V gene, CDR1 is SGHRS and CDR2 is YFSETQ. Trimming shortened V by 1 base and J by 4 bases, and 9 bases separated the two germline ends. This CDR3 has 14 residues. DNA for the CDR3: TGCGCCAGCAGCTTGTGGGCAGGGTACAATGAGCAGTTCTTC. Its protein product is CASSLWAGYNEQFF.

The chain has TRBV14 and TRBJ2-7; D call uncertain. CDR3 length: 15 amino acids. The V end lost 0 bases, the J end lost 1 base, and 10 bases lay between the germline ends. CDR1 is SGHDN, CDR2 FVKESK, per germline. CDR3 residues: CASSQDQAWSYEQYF. For the CDR3, the DNA is TGTGCCAGCAGCCAAGATCAGGCGTGGTCCTACGAGCAGTACTTC.

J is TRBJ2-7 and V is TRBV29-1; TRBD1 matches at 9 bases. Germline values: CDR1 SQVTM, CDR2 ANQGSEA. This CDR3 spans 13 amino acids. The V segment lost 8 bases and the J segment 5 bases; nucleotides outside the gene matches: 10. CDR3 in DNA: TGCAGCTCAACCGGGACAGGGTCACACGAGCAGTACTTC. It translates to CSSTGTGSHEQYF.

The CDR3 loop reads CASSSPGGRRAYNEQFF. Here the CDR3 DNA reads TGCGCCAGCAGCTCCCCGGGAGGGCGGCGGGCCTACAATGAGCAGTTCTTC. The genes are TRBV5-1 and TRBJ2-1, with 8 bases matching TRBD2. The V segment lost 3 bases and the J segment 2 bases; nucleotides outside the gene matches: 10. The CDR3 runs 17 residues. Germline V gene lookup returns CDR1 SGHRS and CDR2 YFSETQ.

The rearrangement joins TRBV5-8 to TRBJ2-1; perhaps TRBD2 as D (6 bases). Per germline, CDR1 SGHTS and CDR2 YDEGEE. CDR3 size: 15 residues. The germline V and J ends were trimmed by 4 bases and 0 bases, with 11 bases remaining between them. For the CDR3, the DNA is TGTGCCAGCAGCCGGGGACTCTTCTCCTACAATGAGCAGTTCTTC. This encodes CASSRGLFSYNEQFF.

This CDR3 reads CASSQDFGMGLADSYEQYF. CDR3 sequence (DNA): TGTGCCAGCAGCCAAGATTTTGGCATGGGGTTAGCGGACTCCTACGAGCAGTACTTC. The chain uses TRBV4-2 and TRBJ2-7; TRBD2 might be the D (6 bases). CDR3 length equals 19 residues. Germline assignment: CDR1 LGHNA and CDR2 YNFKEQ. Trimming took off 0 bases at V and 0 bases at J, with 21 bases between the two ends.

The rearrangement joins TRBV2 to TRBJ1-5; a weak D match, TRBD1 (6 bases). The V end lost 3 bases, the J end lost 0 bases, and 9 bases lay between the germline ends. The CDR3 length is 15 residues. Germline V CDR1 and CDR2: SNHLY, FYNNEI. This CDR3 is CASSEGAYSNQPQHF. The CDR3 DNA reads as TGTGCCAGCAGTGAGGGGGCGTATAGCAATCAGCCCCAGCATTTT. Filled out from reference TRBV2 and TRBJ1-5, the complete variable domain reads EPEVTQTPSHQVTQMGQEVILRCVPISNHLYFYWYRQILGQKVEFLVSFYNNEISEKSEIFDDQFSVERPDGSNFTLKIRSTKLEDSAMYFCASSEGAYSNQPQHFGDGTRLSIL.

CDR3 sequence: CASMRAPQETQYF. In DNA, the CDR3 is TGTGCCAGCATGAGAGCCCCCCAAGAGACCCAGTACTTC. The chain has TRBV12-3 or TRBV12-4 and TRBJ2-5, with D unresolved. The CDR3 has 13 residues. V lost 7 bases to trimming and J lost 1 base, with 10 bases between them.

Only one count was recorded for this clone. The chain links TRBV19 to TRBJ2-5; TRBD2 agrees at 14 bases. V lost 5 bases to trimming and J lost 6 bases; unmatched junction nucleotides: 14. The germline V gene encodes CDR1 LNHDA and CDR2 SQIVND (reference sequence). The CDR3 spans 18 residues. CDR3 in DNA: TGTGCCAGTAGTGAGTACCCGGGACTAGCGGGAGCGTCAAAGACCCAGTACTTC. It codes for CASSEYPGLAGASKTQYF.

The chain couples TRBV3-1 (or the pseudogene TRBV3-2) to TRBJ2-2, with 13 bases fitting TRBD2. CDR3 length: 16 residues. The germline gives CDR1 LGHDT, CDR2 YNNKEL (reference sequence). The V segment lost 6 bases and the J segment 3 bases; nucleotides outside the gene matches: 4. The CDR3 nucleotides are TGTGCCAGCAGGGGACTAGCGGGACTCGACACCGGGGAGCTGTTTTTT. Translated, it gives CASRGLAGLDTGELFF.

The CDR3 DNA reads TGTGCCAGCAGTTCGTCGAGTGACTCTGGAAACACCATATATTTT. Its protein is CASSSSSDSGNTIYF. This chain joins TRBV6-5 and TRBJ1-3; D is ambiguous. The germline gives CDR1 MNHEY, CDR2 SVGAGI. V was cut by 4 bases and J by 0 bases, with 10 bases left in between. There are 15 residues in the CDR3.

This clone was seen only a few times. The V call is TRBV29-1, the J call TRBJ2-7; no definite D call. Trimming removed 7 bases from V and 6 bases from J, with 22 bases in between. The CDR3 is made up of 14 amino acids. Per germline, CDR1 SQVTM and CDR2 ANQGSEA. CDR3 in amino acids: CSGSQSLSSSEQYF. The CDR3 bases are TGCAGCGGCTCCCAAAGCCTCTCGTCGAGCGAGCAGTACTTC.

The chain carries TRBV18 and TRBJ2-2, with D unclear. The germline V gene encodes CDR1 KGHSH and CDR2 LQKENI. Trimming left V 5 bases short and J 5 bases short, with 9 bases between. The CDR3 totals 13 residues. The CDR3 DNA sequence: TGTGCCAGCTCAACTACCTCGACCGGGGAGCTGTTTTTT. Residues: CASSTTSTGELFF. The full variable domain, in which reference TRBV18 and TRBJ2-2 provide the parts outside the CDR3, is NAGVMQNPRHLVRRRGQEARLRCSPMKGHSHVYWYRQLPEEGLKFMVYLQKENIIDESGMPKERFSAEFPKEGPSILRIQQVVRGDSAAYFCASSTTSTGELFFGEGSRLTVL.

The chain links TRBV3-1 (or the pseudogene TRBV3-2) to TRBJ1-2; 7 bases align to TRBD1. The CDR3 runs 14 residues. Trimming cost V 2 bases and J 4 bases; bases outside gene matches: 4. The germline V gene has CDR1 LGHDT and CDR2 YNNKEL (reference sequence). Written as DNA, the CDR3 is TGTGCCAGCAGCCAACTGACAGGGCGCTATGGCTACACCTTC. It encodes CASSQLTGRYGYTF.

The rearrangement joins TRBV5-1 to TRBJ2-5; D perhaps matches TRBD1 (8 bases). V lost 0 bases to trimming and J lost 4 bases, with 16 bases between them. The CDR3 has 16 amino acids. The germline gives CDR1 SGHRS, CDR2 YFSETQ. CDR3 DNA: TGCGCCAGCAGCTTGGTCGGACAGGGCGGGGGAGAGACCCAGTACTTC. It translates to CASSLVGQGGGETQYF. The variable domain in full, completed from reference TRBV5-1 and TRBJ2-5, reads KAGVTQTPRYLIKTRGQQVTLSCSPISGHRSVSWYQQTPGQGLQFLFEYFSETQRNKGNFPGRFSGRQFSNSRSEMNVSTLELGDSALYLCASSLVGQGGGETQYFGPGTRLLVL.

This chain connects TRBV28 to TRBJ1-2; 11 bases are shared with TRBD1. The trim removed 2 bases at V and 4 bases at J, leaving 3 bases unmatched. Germline CDR1 reads MDHEN; CDR2 reads SYDVKM. This CDR3 has 15 amino acids. CDR3: CASSLRDRGIYGYTF. Written as DNA, the CDR3 is TGTGCCAGCAGTTTACGGGACAGGGGGATCTATGGCTACACCTTC.

The rearrangement links TRBV28 to TRBJ1-2; 10 nucleotides align to TRBD1. This CDR3 has 14 residues. Unmatched junction bases numbered 3, after V lost 3 bases and J lost 5 bases. Germline V gene data show CDR1 as MDHEN and CDR2 as SYDVKM. In DNA, the CDR3 is TGTGCCAGCAGTTTGGGACAGGGGATTTATGGCTACACCTTC. Translated: CASSLGQGIYGYTF.

This clone was detected only once. The chain links TRBV4-1 to TRBJ2-5, with 9 bases lining up with TRBD2. The CDR3 has 16 residues. V shed 4 bases, J shed 1 base, and the junction held 7 bases outside the gene matches. Per germline, CDR1 MGHRA and CDR2 YSYEKL. DNA of the CDR3: TGCGCCAGCAGCCTTAATAGCGGGGGCCTCCAAGAGACCCAGTACTTC. Its protein is CASSLNSGGLQETQYF.

This clone has just a few counts. The V and J genes are TRBV6-5 and TRBJ2-1; TRBD1 agrees at 7 bases. Germline V gives CDR1 MNHEY, CDR2 SVGAGI. V was clipped by 0 bases and J by 5 bases; unmatched bases: 1. The CDR3 has 14 residues. The CDR3 sequence: CASSYSQGDNEQFF. The CDR3 nucleotides are TGTGCCAGCAGTTACTCCCAGGGGGACAATGAGCAGTTCTTC.

This chain uses TRBV7-8 with TRBJ2-3, with D uncertain. Looked up from germline, CDR1 is SGHVS and CDR2 is FQNEAQ. The ends were cut back, 1 base at V and 0 bases at J, with 14 bases in the middle. The CDR3 extends over 17 amino acids. CDR3 DNA: TGTGCCAGCAGCTTAGAGATTCGGTCCTATAGCACAGATACGCAGTATTTT. This codes for CASSLEIRSYSTDTQYF.

The genes are TRBV6-5 and TRBJ2-7, with D tentatively TRBD2 (6 bases). The CDR3 is made up of 15 amino acids. Germline CDR1 is MNHEY and CDR2 is SVGAGI. Trimming took 7 bases from V and 1 from J, leaving 17 bases between them. The CDR3 coding sequence is TGTGCCAGCACCTCGATCGGGGGTGGGTCCTACGAGCAGTACTTC. It is translated as CASTSIGGGSYEQYF.

The chain employs TRBV5-1 and TRBJ1-4, with 7 bases identical to TRBD1. Trimming at V came to 4 bases and at J to 7 bases, leaving 13 bases not matched to a gene. CDR1 and CDR2 (germline): SGHRS, YFSETQ. This CDR3 contains 16 residues. Here the CDR3 reads CASSPGPETGPEKLFF. CDR3 nucleotide sequence: TGCGCCAGCAGCCCGGGACCAGAGACAGGGCCTGAAAAACTGTTTTTT.

The J gene is TRBJ2-5, the V gene TRBV14, with a weak D call TRBD2 (5 bases). Trimming removed 2 bases at V and 5 bases at J, with 15 bases between. CDR1 is SGHDN, CDR2 FVKESK, per germline. This CDR3 contains 15 residues. CDR3 sequence: CASSQYRRGGETQYF. The CDR3 region has the DNA TGTGCCAGCAGCCAATATCGACGCGGCGGGGAGACCCAGTACTTC. Drawing the rest from reference TRBV14 and TRBJ2-5, the complete variable domain is EAGVTQFPSHSVIEKGQTVTLRCDPISGHDNLYWYRRVMGKEIKFLLHFVKESKQDESGMPNNRFLAERTGGTYSTLKVQPAELEDSGVYFCASSQYRRGGETQYFGPGTRLLVL.

V usage is TRBV10-1 and J usage is TRBJ2-7, with 8 bases fitting TRBD2. The CDR3 is 13 residues long. Germline trimming cut 6 bases from V and 2 bases from J; bases unmatched to any gene: 3. Germline assignment: CDR1 WNHNN and CDR2 SYGVQD (reference sequence). CDR3 in amino acids: CASRGAGAYEQYF. The CDR3 DNA is TGCGCCAGCAGGGGAGCGGGAGCCTACGAGCAGTACTTC.